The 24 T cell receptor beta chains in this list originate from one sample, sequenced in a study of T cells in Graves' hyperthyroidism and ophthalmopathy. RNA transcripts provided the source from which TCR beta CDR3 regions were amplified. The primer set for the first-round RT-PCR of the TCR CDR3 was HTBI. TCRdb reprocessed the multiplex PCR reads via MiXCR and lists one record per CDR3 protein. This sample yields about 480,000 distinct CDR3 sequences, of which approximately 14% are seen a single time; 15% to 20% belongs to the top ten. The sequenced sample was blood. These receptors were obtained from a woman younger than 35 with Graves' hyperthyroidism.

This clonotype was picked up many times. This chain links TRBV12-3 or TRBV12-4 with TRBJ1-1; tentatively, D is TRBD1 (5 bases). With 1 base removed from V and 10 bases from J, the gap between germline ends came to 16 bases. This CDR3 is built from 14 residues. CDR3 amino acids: CASSLGNQGGVAFF. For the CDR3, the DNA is TGTGCCAGCAGTTTAGGAAACCAGGGAGGAGTAGCTTTCTTT.

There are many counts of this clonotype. The CDR3: CASSPTISYEQYF. The DNA of the CDR3 is TGTGCCAGCTCTCCCACAATCTCCTACGAGCAGTACTTC. The gene calls are TRBV18 and TRBJ2-7; D call uncertain. The CDR3 contains 13 residues. V was pared by 6 bases and J by 0 bases, with 9 bases between. Germline-derived CDR1 and CDR2 are KGHSH and LQKENI.

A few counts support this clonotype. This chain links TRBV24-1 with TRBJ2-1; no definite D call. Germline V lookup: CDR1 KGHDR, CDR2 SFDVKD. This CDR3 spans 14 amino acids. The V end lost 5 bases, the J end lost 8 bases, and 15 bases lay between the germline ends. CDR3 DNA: TGTGCCACCAGTGGTTCTCAGAGGCACCATGAGCAGTTCTTC. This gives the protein CATSGSQRHHEQFF.

In nucleotides, the CDR3 is TGTGCCAGCAGCTTATCCGAGCTGAACACTGAAGCTTTCTTT. This sequence encodes CASSLSELNTEAFF. The chain recombines TRBV7-8 with TRBJ1-1; no definite D call. This CDR3 spans 14 amino acids. Germline CDR1 SGHVS, CDR2 FQNEAQ. The ends were cut back, 2 bases at V and 0 bases at J, with 7 bases in the middle. The full variable domain, with the rest looked up from reference TRBV7-8 and TRBJ1-1, is GAGVSQSPRYKVAKRGQDVALRCDPISGHVSLFWYQQALGQGPEFLTYFQNEAQLDKSGLPSDRFFAERPEGSVSTLKIQRTQQEDSAVYLCASSLSELNTEAFFGQGTRLTVV.

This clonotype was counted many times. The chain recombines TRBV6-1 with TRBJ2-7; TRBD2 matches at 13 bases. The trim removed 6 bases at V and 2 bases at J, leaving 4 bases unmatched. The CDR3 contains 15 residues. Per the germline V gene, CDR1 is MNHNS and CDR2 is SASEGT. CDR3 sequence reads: CASSLGTSGTYEQYV. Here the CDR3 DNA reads TGTGCCAGCAGCCTAGGGACTAGCGGGACCTACGAGCAGTACGTC.

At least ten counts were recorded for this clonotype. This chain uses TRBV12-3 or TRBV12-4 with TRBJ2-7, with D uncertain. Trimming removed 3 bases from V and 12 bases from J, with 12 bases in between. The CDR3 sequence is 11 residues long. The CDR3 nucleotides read TGTGCCAGCAGTTTGGGTCGAGGCGCGTACTTC. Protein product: CASSLGRGAYF.

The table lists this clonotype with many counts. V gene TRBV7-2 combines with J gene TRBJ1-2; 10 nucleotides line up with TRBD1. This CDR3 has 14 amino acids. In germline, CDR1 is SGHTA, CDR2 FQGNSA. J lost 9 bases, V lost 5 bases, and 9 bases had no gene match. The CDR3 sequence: CASSTGQGWVSYTF. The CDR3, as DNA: TGTGCCAGCAGCACGGGACAGGGGTGGGTCAGCTACACCTTC. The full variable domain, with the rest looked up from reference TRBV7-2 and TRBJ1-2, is GAGVSQSPSNKVTEKGKDVELRCDPISGHTALYWYRQSLGQGLEFLIYFQGNSAPDKSGLPSDRFSAERTGGSVSTLTIQRTQQEDSAVYLCASSTGQGWVSYTFGSGTRLTVV.

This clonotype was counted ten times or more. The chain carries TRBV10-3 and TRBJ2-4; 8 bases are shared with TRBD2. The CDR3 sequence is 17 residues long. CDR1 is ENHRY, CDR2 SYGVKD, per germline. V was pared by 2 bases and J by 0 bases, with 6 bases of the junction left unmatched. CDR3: CAISEDSGNLAKNIQYF. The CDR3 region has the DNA TGTGCCATCAGTGAGGATAGCGGGAACTTAGCCAAAAACATTCAGTACTTC.

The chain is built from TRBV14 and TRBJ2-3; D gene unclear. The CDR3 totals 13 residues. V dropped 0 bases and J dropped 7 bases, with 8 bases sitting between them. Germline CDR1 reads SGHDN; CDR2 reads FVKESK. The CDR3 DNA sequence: TGTGCCAGCAGCCAAGATCGAAGCTATACGCAGTATTTT. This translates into CASSQDRSYTQYF.

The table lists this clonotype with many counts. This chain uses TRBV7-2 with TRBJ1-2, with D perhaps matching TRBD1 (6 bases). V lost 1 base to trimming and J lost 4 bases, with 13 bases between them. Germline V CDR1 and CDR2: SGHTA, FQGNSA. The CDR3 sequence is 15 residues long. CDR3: CASSLDDRPGYGYTF. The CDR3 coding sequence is TGTGCCAGCAGCTTAGATGACAGGCCAGGCTATGGCTACACCTTC.

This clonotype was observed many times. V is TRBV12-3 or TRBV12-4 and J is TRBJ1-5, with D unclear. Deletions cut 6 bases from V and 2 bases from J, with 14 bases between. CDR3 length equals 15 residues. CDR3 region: CASSLSDEGNQPQHF. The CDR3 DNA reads TGTGCCAGCAGCCTGAGTGATGAGGGCAATCAGCCCCAGCATTTT.

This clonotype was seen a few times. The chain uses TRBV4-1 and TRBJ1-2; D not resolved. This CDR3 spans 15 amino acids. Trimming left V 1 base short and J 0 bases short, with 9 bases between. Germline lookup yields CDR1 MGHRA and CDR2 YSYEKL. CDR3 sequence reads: CASSQGAATNYGYTF. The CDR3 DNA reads TGCGCCAGCAGCCAAGGGGCAGCTACTAACTATGGCTACACCTTC.

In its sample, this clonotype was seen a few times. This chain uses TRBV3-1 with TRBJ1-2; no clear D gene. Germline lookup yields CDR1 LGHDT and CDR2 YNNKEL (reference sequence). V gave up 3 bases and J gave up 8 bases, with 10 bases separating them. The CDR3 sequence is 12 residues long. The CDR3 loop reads CASSHSTGGYTF. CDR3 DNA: TGTGCCAGCAGCCATTCTACGGGGGGCTACACCTTC. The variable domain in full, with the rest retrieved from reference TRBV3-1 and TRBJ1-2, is DTAVSQTPKYLVTQMGNDKSIKCEQNLGHDTMYWYKQDSKKFLKIMFSYNNKELIINETVPNRFSPKSPDKAHLNLHINSLELGDSAVYFCASSHSTGGYTFGSGTRLTVV.

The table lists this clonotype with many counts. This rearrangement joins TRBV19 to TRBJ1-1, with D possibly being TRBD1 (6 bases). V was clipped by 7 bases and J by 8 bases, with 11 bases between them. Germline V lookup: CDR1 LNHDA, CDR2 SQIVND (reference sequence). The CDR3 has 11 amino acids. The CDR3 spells CASTRGPEAFF. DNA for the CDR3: TGTGCCAGTACTCGGGGGCCCGAAGCTTTCTTT.

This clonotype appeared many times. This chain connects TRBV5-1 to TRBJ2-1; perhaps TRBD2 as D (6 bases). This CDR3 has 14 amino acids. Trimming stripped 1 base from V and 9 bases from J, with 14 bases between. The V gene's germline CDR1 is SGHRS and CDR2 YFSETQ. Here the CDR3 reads CASSLRRERGEQFF. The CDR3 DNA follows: TGCGCCAGCAGCTTGAGGCGGGAACGGGGTGAGCAGTTCTTC.

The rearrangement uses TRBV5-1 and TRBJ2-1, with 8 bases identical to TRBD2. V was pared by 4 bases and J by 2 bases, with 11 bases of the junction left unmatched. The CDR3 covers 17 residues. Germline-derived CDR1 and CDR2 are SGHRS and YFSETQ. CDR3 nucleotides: TGCGCCAGCAGCCGCCCTGGGAGCGGGAGTCCCTACAATGAGCAGTTCTTC. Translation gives CASSRPGSGSPYNEQFF.

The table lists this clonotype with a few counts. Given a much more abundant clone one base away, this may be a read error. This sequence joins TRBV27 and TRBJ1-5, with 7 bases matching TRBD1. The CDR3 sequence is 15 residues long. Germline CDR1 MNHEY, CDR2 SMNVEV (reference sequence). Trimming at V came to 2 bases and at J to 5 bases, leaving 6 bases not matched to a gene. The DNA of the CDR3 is TGTGCCAGCAGTTTAAGGACAGGTCCCTATCAGCCCCAGCATTTT. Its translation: CASSLRTGPYQPQHF.

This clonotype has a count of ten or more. Written as DNA, the CDR3 is TGCAGCGTTGAAGAGATGCAGGGCTACGAGCAGTACTTC. Residues: CSVEEMQGYEQYF. The chain recombines TRBV29-1 with TRBJ2-7; D is possibly TRBD1 (5 bases). This CDR3 is 13 amino acids long. The V end was cut by 0 bases, the J end by 3 bases, with 9 bases between. Germline V CDR1 and CDR2: SQVTM, ANQGSEA.

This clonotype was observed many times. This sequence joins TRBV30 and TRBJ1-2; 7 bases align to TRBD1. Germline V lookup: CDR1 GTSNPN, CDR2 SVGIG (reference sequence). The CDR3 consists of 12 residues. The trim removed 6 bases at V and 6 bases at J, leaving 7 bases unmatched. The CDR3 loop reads CACDTGVHGYTF. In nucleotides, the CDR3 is TGTGCCTGTGATACAGGGGTCCATGGCTACACCTTC. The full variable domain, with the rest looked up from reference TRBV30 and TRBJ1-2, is SQTIHQWPATLVQPVGSPLSLECTVEGTSNPNLYWYRQAAGRGLQLLFYSVGIGQISSEVPQNLSASRPQDRQFILSSKKLLLSDSGFYLCACDTGVHGYTFGSGTRLTVV.

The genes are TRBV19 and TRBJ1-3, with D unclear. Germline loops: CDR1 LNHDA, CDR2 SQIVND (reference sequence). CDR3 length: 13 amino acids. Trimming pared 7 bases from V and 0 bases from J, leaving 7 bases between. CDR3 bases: TGTGCCAGTACTTGGAACTCTGGAAACACCATATATTTT. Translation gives CASTWNSGNTIYF.

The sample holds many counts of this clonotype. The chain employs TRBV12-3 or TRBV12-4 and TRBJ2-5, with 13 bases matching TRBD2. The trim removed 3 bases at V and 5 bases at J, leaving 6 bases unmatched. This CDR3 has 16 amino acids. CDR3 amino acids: CASSFLRTSGGETQYF. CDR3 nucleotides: TGTGCCAGCAGTTTCCTCCGGACTAGCGGGGGCGAGACCCAGTACTTC.

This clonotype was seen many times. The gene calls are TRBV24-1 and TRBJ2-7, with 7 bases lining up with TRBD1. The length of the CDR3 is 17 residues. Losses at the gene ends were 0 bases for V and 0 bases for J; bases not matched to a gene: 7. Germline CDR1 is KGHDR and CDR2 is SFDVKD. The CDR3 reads CATSDLAPGQLSYEQYV. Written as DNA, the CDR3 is TGTGCCACCAGTGATTTGGCTCCGGGACAGCTCTCCTACGAGCAGTACGTC.

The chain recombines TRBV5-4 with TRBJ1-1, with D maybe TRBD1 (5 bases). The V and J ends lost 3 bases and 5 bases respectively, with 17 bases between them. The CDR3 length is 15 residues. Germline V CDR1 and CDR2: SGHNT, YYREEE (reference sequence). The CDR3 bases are TGTGCCAGCAGCTCAGCCCGGGCGGGGGGAACTGAAGCTTTCTTT. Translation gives CASSSARAGGTEAFF.

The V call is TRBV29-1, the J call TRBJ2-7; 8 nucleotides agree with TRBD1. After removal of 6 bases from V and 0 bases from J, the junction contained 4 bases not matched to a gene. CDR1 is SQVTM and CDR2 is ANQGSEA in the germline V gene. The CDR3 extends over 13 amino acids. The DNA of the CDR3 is TGCAGCGTCGGGACAGGAAGCTCCTACGAGCAGTACTTC. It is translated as CSVGTGSSYEQYF.